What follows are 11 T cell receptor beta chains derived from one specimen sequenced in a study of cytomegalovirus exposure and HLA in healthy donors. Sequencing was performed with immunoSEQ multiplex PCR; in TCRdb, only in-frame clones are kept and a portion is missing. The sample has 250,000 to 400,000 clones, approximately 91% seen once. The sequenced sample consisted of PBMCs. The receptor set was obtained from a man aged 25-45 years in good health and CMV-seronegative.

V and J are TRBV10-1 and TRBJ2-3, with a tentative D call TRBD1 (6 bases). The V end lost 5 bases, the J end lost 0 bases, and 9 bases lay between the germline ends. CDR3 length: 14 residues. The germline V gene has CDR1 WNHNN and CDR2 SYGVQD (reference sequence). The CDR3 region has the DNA TGCGCCAGCAGTTGGACAGCTAGCACAGATACGCAGTATTTT. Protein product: CASSWTASTDTQYF.

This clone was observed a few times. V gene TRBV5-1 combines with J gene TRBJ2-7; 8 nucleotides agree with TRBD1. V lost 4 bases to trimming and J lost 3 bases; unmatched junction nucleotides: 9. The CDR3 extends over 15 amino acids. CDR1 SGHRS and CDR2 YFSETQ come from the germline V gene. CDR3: CASSVGQGAVYEQYF. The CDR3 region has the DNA TGCGCCAGCAGCGTAGGACAGGGAGCAGTCTACGAGCAGTACTTC.

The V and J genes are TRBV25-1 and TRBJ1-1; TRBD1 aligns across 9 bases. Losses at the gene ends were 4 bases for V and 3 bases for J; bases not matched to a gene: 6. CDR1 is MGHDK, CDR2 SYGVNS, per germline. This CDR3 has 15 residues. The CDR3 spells CASSAYRDRDTEAFF. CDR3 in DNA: TGTGCCAGCAGTGCATACCGGGACAGGGACACTGAAGCTTTCTTT.

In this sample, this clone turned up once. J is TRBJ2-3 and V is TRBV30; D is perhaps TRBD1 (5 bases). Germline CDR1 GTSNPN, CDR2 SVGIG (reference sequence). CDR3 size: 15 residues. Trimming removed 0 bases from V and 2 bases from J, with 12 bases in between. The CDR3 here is CAWSVGQGSTDTQYF. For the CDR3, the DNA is TGTGCCTGGAGTGTGGGTCAGGGATCCACAGATACGCAGTATTTT.

This CDR3 reads CASSPRPDRGFGYTF. CDR3 nucleotides: TGTGCCAGCTCACCACGGCCCGACAGGGGGTTCGGCTACACCTTC. This chain connects TRBV18 to TRBJ1-2, with 9 bases lining up with TRBD1. The length of the CDR3 is 15 residues. V shed 1 base, J shed 8 bases, and the junction held 8 bases outside the gene matches. Germline CDR1 and CDR2: KGHSH and LQKENI.

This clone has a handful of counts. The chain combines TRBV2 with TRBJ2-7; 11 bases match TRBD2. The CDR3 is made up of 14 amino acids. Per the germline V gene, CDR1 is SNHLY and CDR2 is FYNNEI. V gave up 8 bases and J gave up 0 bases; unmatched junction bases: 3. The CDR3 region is CASDTSGGSYEQYF. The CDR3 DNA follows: TGTGCCAGCGATACTAGCGGGGGCTCCTACGAGCAGTACTTC.

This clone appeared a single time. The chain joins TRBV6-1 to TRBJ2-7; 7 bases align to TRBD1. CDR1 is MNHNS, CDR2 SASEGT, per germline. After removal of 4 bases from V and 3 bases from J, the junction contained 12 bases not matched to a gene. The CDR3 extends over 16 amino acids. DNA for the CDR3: TGTGCCAGCAGTGGACGAACAGGGGAGATAGGCTACGAGCAGTACTTC. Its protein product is CASSGRTGEIGYEQYF.

The CDR3 sequence is CASSPGSGPIYGYTF. DNA for the CDR3: TGTGCCAGCTCACCTGGCTCAGGTCCTATCTATGGCTACACCTTC. The V and J genes are TRBV18 and TRBJ1-2; no clear D. The germline V and J ends were trimmed by 3 bases and 4 bases, with 15 bases remaining between them. The CDR3 loop spans 15 amino acids. CDR1 and CDR2 (germline): KGHSH, LQKENI.

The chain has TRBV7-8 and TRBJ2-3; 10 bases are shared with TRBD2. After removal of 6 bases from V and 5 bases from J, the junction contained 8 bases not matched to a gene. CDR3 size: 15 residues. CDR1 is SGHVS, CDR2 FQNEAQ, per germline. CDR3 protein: CASRYSGGLGDTQYF. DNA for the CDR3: TGTGCCAGCAGGTATAGCGGGGGGCTCGGAGATACGCAGTATTTT.

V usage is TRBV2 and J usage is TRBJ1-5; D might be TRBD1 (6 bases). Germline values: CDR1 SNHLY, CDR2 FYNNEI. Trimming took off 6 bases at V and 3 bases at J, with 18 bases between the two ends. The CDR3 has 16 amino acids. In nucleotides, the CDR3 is TGTGCCAGCAGCGAACGACAAAGGGGGTACAATCAGCCCCAGCATTTT. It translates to CASSERQRGYNQPQHF.

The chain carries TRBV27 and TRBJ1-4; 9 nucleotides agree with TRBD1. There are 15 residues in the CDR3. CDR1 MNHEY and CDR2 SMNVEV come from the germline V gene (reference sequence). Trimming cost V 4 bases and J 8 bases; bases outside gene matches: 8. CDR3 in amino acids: CASSSLQGAREKLFF. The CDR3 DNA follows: TGTGCCAGCAGTTCGCTACAGGGGGCAAGGGAAAAACTGTTTTTT.